This T cell receptor beta chain came from a study of PD-1 blockade in classical Hodgkin lymphoma. Overall study results and limits: Nivolumab starters within 1 year of ASCT were excluded. At C4D1, TCR diversity had climbed significantly for CD4+ cells, though not for CD8+ cells.

Time point in this sample: cycle 4 day 1 (C4D1), after more than five weeks of nivolumab. Relapses following autologous stem cell transplantation were seen in all patients, with brentuximab vedotin exposure varying. Out of thawed PBMCs, magnetic negative selection purified CD4+ T cells. Sequenced by immunoSEQ multiplex PCR; TCRdb stores in-frame clones only, minus some. The sample carries around 28,000 clones, 80% to 90% recorded once. Trimming shortened V by 1 base and J by 7 bases, and 4 bases separated the two germline ends. Per germline, CDR1 KGHSH and CDR2 LQKENI. The CDR3 contains 12 residues. Note on this clone: The antigen is unknown.

This specimen was CD4+ T cells from blood, taken before the fourth cycle of nivolumab. The chain employs TRBV18 and TRBJ1-4; the D is unclear. This TCR was recovered from a human donor with classical Hodgkin lymphoma. CDR3 region: CASSPRGEKLFF. The CDR3 DNA is TGTGCCAGCTCACCACGAGGTGAAAAACTGTTTTTT. Variable domain in full (rest from reference TRBV18 and TRBJ1-4): NAGVMQNPRHLVRRRGQEARLRCSPMKGHSHVYWYRQLPEEGLKFMVYLQKENIIDESGMPKERFSAEFPKEGPSILRIQQVVRGDSAAYFCASSPRGEKLFFGSGTQLSVL.